This TCR beta chain was observed in a study of beta chain features in type 1 diabetes. In the study overall: No age, gender or cell yield differences were seen between patients and healthy donors.

Sequenced material consisted of expressed TCRB transcripts (all of the isolated RNA was reverse transcribed). Sequencing was performed with immunoSEQ multiplex PCR; in TCRdb, only in-frame clones are kept and a portion is missing. The sample contains 310,000 or so clones, 15% of which appear only once. V lost 4 bases to trimming and J lost 0 bases, with 12 bases between them. The CDR3 loop spans 14 amino acids. Germline V CDR1 and CDR2: SQVTM, ANQGSEA. Study-level points and caveats: There was a moderate but significant shortening of TCRB CDR3s in all four CD4+ subsets of Type 1 diabetes patients. Relative to healthy donors, patients appeared to have naive, central memory and Treg TCRB repertoires that were more similar. VDJ junctions sequenced from type 1 diabetes patients showed fewer insertions and more deletions.

Every donor had blood drawn once into heparin, approximately 110 mL on average. This clone was seen a few times. Its antigen is unidentified. This chain links TRBV29-1 with TRBJ1-2; D possibly corresponds to TRBD1 (5 bases). Sequenced sample: naive CD4+ T cells from blood. This clonotype was obtained from a man between 18 and 29 years old with type 1 diabetes. CDR3 coding DNA: TGCAGCGTTGGGAGGGGCCTTTCTAACTATGGCTACACCTTC. Translating it yields CSVGRGLSNYGYTF.